The 21 T cell receptor beta chains reported below all come from one sample, sequenced in a study of blood T cell repertoires in COVID-19. Sequencing was performed with immunoSEQ multiplex PCR; in TCRdb, only in-frame clones are kept and a portion is missing. Among 250,000 to 300,000 clones listed, about 88% were seen once. The sample consisted of PBMCs or T cells enriched from blood (not recorded which). Every receptor here comes from a woman in her fifties or sixties in a cohort exposed to, infected with or recovered from COVID-19 (not recorded which).

There are a few counts of this clone. The chain recombines TRBV19 with TRBJ2-2, with 9 bases lining up with TRBD2. V lost 3 bases and J lost 8; bases outside the gene matches: 4. CDR1 LNHDA and CDR2 SQIVND come from the germline V gene (reference sequence). This CDR3 is built from 14 residues. The CDR3 loop is CASSIASGVGELFF. CDR3 DNA: TGTGCCAGTAGTATCGCTAGCGGGGTGGGGGAGCTGTTTTTT.

Of note for this clone: A junction boundary mismatches the germline segment, possibly from a read error. The chain carries TRBV7-7 and TRBJ2-5; D gene unclear. The CDR3 is made up of 16 amino acids. CDR1 is SSHAT, CDR2 FNYEAQ, per germline (reference sequence). The CDR3 DNA follows: TGTGCTAGCAGCTTAGCCCCCCCAGGATTGGTACAGACCCAGTACTTC. Its translation is CASSLAPPGLVQTQYF.

This chain links TRBV19 with TRBJ1-3, with D perhaps matching TRBD1 (5 bases). The CDR3 totals 14 residues. V lost 7 bases, J lost 0 bases, and 10 bases lay in between. Per the germline V gene, CDR1 is LNHDA and CDR2 is SQIVND (reference sequence). Here the CDR3 DNA reads TGTGCCAGTATCGTCGGACACTCTGGAAACACCATATATTTT. Residues: CASIVGHSGNTIYF.

This sequence joins TRBV12-3 or TRBV12-4 and TRBJ1-2; possibly TRBD1 for D (5 bases). The CDR3 loop spans 13 amino acids. Trimming pared 8 bases from V and 2 bases from J, leaving 12 bases between. CDR3 coding DNA: TGTGCCAGCGGGAAGACAGCCAACTATGGCTACACCTTC. Translation gives CASGKTANYGYTF.

The chain recombines TRBV28 with TRBJ1-5; D gene uncertain. With 6 bases removed from V and 2 bases from J, the gap between germline ends came to 11 bases. CDR1 and CDR2 (germline): MDHEN, SYDVKM. The CDR3 is 14 amino acids. CDR3 nucleotides: TGTGCCAGCAGAGGCGGGTTAGGCAATCAGCCCCAGCATTTT. This gives the protein CASRGGLGNQPQHF.

The V call is TRBV28, the J call TRBJ1-6, with D unresolved. Germline V gene sequence: CDR1 MDHEN, CDR2 SYDVKM. This CDR3 is 15 amino acids long. Trimming pared 6 bases from V and 8 bases from J, leaving 17 bases between. CDR3 nucleotides: TGTGCCAGCAGGTCGACTGCGGGCGGGTATTCACCCCTCCACTTT. Amino acids: CASRSTAGGYSPLHF.

The J gene is TRBJ2-3, the V gene TRBV5-4; TRBD2 agrees at 7 bases. The ends lost 4 bases at V and 4 bases at J; junction bases unmatched: 9. The CDR3 runs to 15 residues. Germline V gene sequence: CDR1 SGHNT, CDR2 YYREEE (reference sequence). CDR3 residues: CASSPEGGPADTQYF. The DNA of the CDR3 is TGTGCCAGCAGCCCTGAGGGAGGGCCGGCAGATACGCAGTATTTT.

The V gene is TRBV5-8, the J gene TRBJ2-1, with 13 positions matching TRBD2. Germline loops: CDR1 SGHTS, CDR2 YDEGEE. The V gene end was trimmed by 5 bases and the J gene end by 7 bases; junction bases not matched to a gene: 6. CDR3 length: 15 amino acids. CDR3 loop: CASRWTSGSFNEQFF. The CDR3 coding sequence is TGTGCCAGCAGGTGGACTAGCGGGAGTTTTAATGAGCAGTTCTTC.

Only one count was recorded for this clone. The rearrangement links TRBV19 to TRBJ2-1; 7 nucleotides match TRBD2. The CDR3 consists of 15 residues. Losses at the gene ends were 5 bases for V and 1 base for J; bases not matched to a gene: 5. Looked up from germline, CDR1 is LNHDA and CDR2 is SQIVND (reference sequence). CDR3 in DNA: TGTGCCAGTAGTCCCGCTAGCGGTTCCTACAATGAGCAGTTCTTC. It translates to CASSPASGSYNEQFF. Based on the CDR3 plus reference TRBV19 and TRBJ2-1, the full variable domain is DGGITQSPKYLFRKEGQNVTLSCEQNLNHDAMYWYRQDPGQGLRLIYYSQIVNDFQKGDIAEGYSVSREKKESFPLTVTSAQKNPTAFYLCASSPASGSYNEQFFGPGTRLTVL.

V usage is TRBV30 and J usage is TRBJ1-4; the D is unclear. The V gene lost 4 bases and the J gene lost 1 base, with 7 bases spanning the gap. This CDR3 spans 13 amino acids. Germline V gene data show CDR1 as GTSNPN and CDR2 as SVGIG (reference sequence). The CDR3 sequence is CAWNPRTNEKLFF. In nucleotides, the CDR3 is TGTGCCTGGAATCCCCGAACTAATGAAAAACTGTTTTTT.

The chain uses TRBV6-6 and TRBJ2-2; 9 bases match TRBD1. From germline, CDR1 is MNHNY and CDR2 SVGAGI (reference sequence). Germline trimming cut 5 bases from V and 6 bases from J; bases unmatched to any gene: 7. The CDR3 extends over 15 amino acids. This CDR3 is CASSTPGQGSGELFF. CDR3 DNA sequence: TGTGCCAGCAGTACACCGGGACAGGGTTCCGGGGAGCTGTTTTTT.

This clone was counted only a few times. This chain uses TRBV9 with TRBJ2-3, with D tentatively TRBD2 (5 bases). The germline V and J ends were trimmed by 0 bases and 3 bases, with 11 bases remaining between them. This CDR3 region has 15 residues. The germline CDR1 and CDR2 sequences are SGDLS and YYNGEE. CDR3 amino acids: CASSVGGRDTDTQYF. The CDR3 DNA reads as TGTGCCAGCAGCGTAGGAGGTCGGGATACAGATACGCAGTATTTT.

The chain is built from TRBV5-6 and TRBJ2-7; 7 nucleotides align to TRBD1. The CDR3 runs 14 residues. The V and J ends lost 5 bases and 5 bases, in that order; junction bases with no gene match: 10. The germline V gene has CDR1 SGHDT and CDR2 YYEEEE. CDR3 sequence: CASSFVGGADEQYF. CDR3 DNA: TGTGCCAGCAGTTTTGTAGGGGGCGCTGACGAGCAGTACTTC.

The chain combines TRBV6-5 with TRBJ2-4; D gene unclear. The CDR3 has 15 residues. Germline loops: CDR1 MNHEY, CDR2 SVGAGI. V lost 6 bases to trimming and J lost 3 bases, with 15 bases between them. The CDR3 bases are TGTGCCAGCAGACCCACTAACCCCGGCAAAAACATTCAGTACTTC. Translated: CASRPTNPGKNIQYF.

This clone appeared once. The chain links TRBV18 to TRBJ2-1, with TRBD2 matching 8 bases. With 6 bases clipped from V and 5 bases from J, the junction kept 6 bases outside the gene matches. Germline loops: CDR1 KGHSH, CDR2 LQKENI. The CDR3 extends over 14 amino acids. The CDR3 DNA sequence: TGTGCCAGCTCGGGGACACTAGCGGACAATGAGCAGTTCTTC. Amino acids: CASSGTLADNEQFF. The full variable domain, rest sourced from reference TRBV18 and TRBJ2-1, is NAGVMQNPRHLVRRRGQEARLRCSPMKGHSHVYWYRQLPEEGLKFMVYLQKENIIDESGMPKERFSAEFPKEGPSILRIQQVVRGDSAAYFCASSGTLADNEQFFGPGTRLTVL.

The chain carries TRBV5-1 and TRBJ1-6, with 9 bases aligning to TRBD1. The junction had 12 bases not matched to a gene; V was cut back by 1 base and J by 7 bases. Germline lookup yields CDR1 SGHRS and CDR2 YFSETQ. This CDR3 spans 18 amino acids. CDR3 residues: CASSLTGQGRGRNSPLHF. As DNA, the CDR3 is TGCGCCAGCAGCTTGACGGGACAGGGAAGAGGAAGGAATTCACCCCTCCACTTT.

The chain joins TRBV4-1 to TRBJ2-1, with TRBD2 matching 11 bases. Germline assignment: CDR1 MGHRA and CDR2 YSYEKL. The CDR3 sequence is 15 residues long. Germline trimming cut 4 bases from V and 2 bases from J; bases unmatched to any gene: 1. CDR3 sequence (DNA): TGCGCCAGCAGCCCTAGCGGGGGGCCCTACAATGAGCAGTTCTTC. It codes for CASSPSGGPYNEQFF.

There are a few counts of this clone. The chain recombines TRBV28 with TRBJ2-7, with 8 positions matching TRBD2. CDR3 size: 15 residues. J lost 9 bases, V lost 6 bases, and 16 bases had no gene match. Germline V gene lookup returns CDR1 MDHEN and CDR2 SYDVKM. CDR3 nucleotides: TGTGCCAGCAGCCAAGGGAAGGGCCCCGCGGGAGGGCAGTACTTC. Its translation is CASSQGKGPAGGQYF.

V and J are TRBV10-3 and TRBJ1-5; 9 nucleotides align to TRBD1. The V and J ends lost 2 bases and 3 bases, in that order; junction bases with no gene match: 11. This CDR3 contains 18 residues. Germline V lookup: CDR1 ENHRY, CDR2 SYGVKD. The CDR3, as DNA: TGTGCCATCAGTGAGCCCCTGCGGACAGGGGATCTCAATCAGCCCCAGCATTTT. It specifies CAISEPLRTGDLNQPQHF.

This chain connects TRBV12-3 or TRBV12-4 to TRBJ1-2, with TRBD1 matching 7 bases. The V and J ends lost 2 bases and 7 bases, in that order; junction bases with no gene match: 1. The CDR3 totals 12 residues. The CDR3 loop is CASSLQGGGYTF. DNA for the CDR3: TGTGCCAGCAGTTTACAGGGGGGTGGCTACACCTTC.

This clone was detected only once. The chain is built from TRBV5-1 and TRBJ2-1; 9 bases agree with TRBD2. The CDR3 is 16 amino acids. V shed 0 bases, J shed 4 bases, and the junction held 5 bases outside the gene matches. Per germline, CDR1 SGHRS and CDR2 YFSETQ. This CDR3 is CASSLVPRGGYNEQFF. CDR3 nucleotides: TGCGCCAGCAGCTTGGTTCCGCGGGGGGGTTACAATGAGCAGTTCTTC.